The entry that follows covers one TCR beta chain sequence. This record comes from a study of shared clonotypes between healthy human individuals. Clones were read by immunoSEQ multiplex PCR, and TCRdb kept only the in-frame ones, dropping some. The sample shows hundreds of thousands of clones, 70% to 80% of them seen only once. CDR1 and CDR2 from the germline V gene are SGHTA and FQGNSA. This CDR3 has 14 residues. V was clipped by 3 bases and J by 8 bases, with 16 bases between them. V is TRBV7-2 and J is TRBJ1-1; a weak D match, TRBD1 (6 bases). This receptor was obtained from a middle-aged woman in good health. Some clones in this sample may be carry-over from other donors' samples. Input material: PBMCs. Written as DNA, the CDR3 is TGTGCCAGCAGCTTTTCCATCTGGACAGTCGAAGCTTTCTTT. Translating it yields CASSFSIWTVEAFF.